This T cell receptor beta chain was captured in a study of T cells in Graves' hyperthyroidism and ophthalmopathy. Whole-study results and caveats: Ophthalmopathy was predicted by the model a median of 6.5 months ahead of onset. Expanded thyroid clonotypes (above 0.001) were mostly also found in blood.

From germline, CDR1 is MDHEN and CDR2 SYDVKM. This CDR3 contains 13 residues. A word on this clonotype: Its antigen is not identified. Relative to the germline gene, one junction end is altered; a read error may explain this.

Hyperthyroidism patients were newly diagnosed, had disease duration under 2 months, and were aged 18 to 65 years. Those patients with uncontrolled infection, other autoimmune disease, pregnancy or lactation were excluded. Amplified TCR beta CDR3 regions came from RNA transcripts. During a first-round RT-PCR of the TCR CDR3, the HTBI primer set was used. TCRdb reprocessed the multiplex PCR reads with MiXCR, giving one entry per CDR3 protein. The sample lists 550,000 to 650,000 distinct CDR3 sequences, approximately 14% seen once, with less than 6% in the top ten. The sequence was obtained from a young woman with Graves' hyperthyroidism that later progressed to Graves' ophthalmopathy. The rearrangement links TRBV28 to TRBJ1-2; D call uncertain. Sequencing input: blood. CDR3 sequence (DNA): TGTGCCAGCAGCCCCCCCCCCAGCTATGACTACACCTTC. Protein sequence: CASSPPPSYDYTF.